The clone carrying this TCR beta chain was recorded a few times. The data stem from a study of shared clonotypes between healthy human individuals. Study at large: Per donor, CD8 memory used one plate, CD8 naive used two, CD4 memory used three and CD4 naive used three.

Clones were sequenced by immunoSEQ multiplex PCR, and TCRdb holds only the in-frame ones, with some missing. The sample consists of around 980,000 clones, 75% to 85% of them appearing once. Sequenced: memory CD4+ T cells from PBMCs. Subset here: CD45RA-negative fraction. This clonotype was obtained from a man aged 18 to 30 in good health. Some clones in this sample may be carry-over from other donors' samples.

The CDR3, as DNA: TGTGCCAGCAGCTTAGTCAGGGCCCAAGAGACCCAGTACTTC. This encodes CASSLVRAQETQYF. The chain links TRBV7-8 to TRBJ2-5; D is perhaps TRBD1 (5 bases). This CDR3 spans 14 amino acids. V was trimmed by 1 base and J by 1 base, leaving 7 bases between them. The germline CDR1 and CDR2 sequences are SGHVS and FQNEAQ. Together with reference TRBV7-8 and TRBJ2-5, the CDR3 gives the full variable domain: GAGVSQSPRYKVAKRGQDVALRCDPISGHVSLFWYQQALGQGPEFLTYFQNEAQLDKSGLPSDRFFAERPEGSVSTLKIQRTQQEDSAVYLCASSLVRAQETQYFGPGTRLLVL.